Shown below are 8 T cell receptor beta chains from a single sample sequenced in a study of tumor-infiltrating lymphocytes in primary liver carcinoma. From unsorted bulk tissue weighing about 20-31 mg, DNA and RNA were co-extracted. A constant-region primer primed TCR beta cDNA synthesis from about 0.45 ug of total RNA. Construction of TCR beta libraries relied on three successive nested multiplex PCR rounds employing slightly modified ARM-PCR. Investigators reported that the first two PCR rounds, at around 9 cycles each, used TRBV1-TRBV30 forward primers with a C-beta reverse primer. TCRdb fed the multiplex PCR reads into MiXCR, producing one record per CDR3 protein. The sample includes fewer than 200,000 distinct CDR3 sequences, around 85% of them seen just once. Sequenced input: tumor tissue from primary liver carcinoma. Every receptor here comes from a man aged 40-49 years with primary liver carcinoma and hepatitis B virus infection.

This clonotype appeared a single time. This CDR3 is missing its conserved last phenylalanine or tryptophan, likely due to a read error. The chain has TRBV4-2 and TRBJ2-3, with D perhaps matching TRBD1 or TRBD2 (6 bases each). Germline V lookup: CDR1 LGHNA, CDR2 YNFKEQ. The CDR3 spans 17 residues. The CDR3 DNA follows: TGTGCCAGCAGCCAAGGATGGGGGGCAGCTAGCACAGATAGGCAGTATCTT. Amino acid sequence: CASSQGWGAASTDRQYL.

This clonotype was picked up a small number of times. It may be a read error: a sequence one base away is much more abundant. The V call is TRBV5-1, the J call TRBJ1-2, with 7 bases that match TRBD1. This CDR3 contains 15 residues. Germline lookup yields CDR1 SGHRS and CDR2 YFSETQ. Trimming cost V 0 bases and J 5 bases; bases outside gene matches: 7. CDR3 sequence reads: CASSLDPGTVYGYTF. The CDR3 DNA follows: TGCGCCAGCAGCTTGGACCCCGGGACAGTGTATGGCTACACCTTC.

Concerning this clonotype: One end of the junction does not line up with germline, which may come from a read error. CDR3 residues: CASPPDIPGRSGGYTF. The CDR3, as DNA: TGTGCCAGCCCACCTGATATCCCCGGAAGGAGCGGTGGCTACACCTTC. The genes are TRBV18 and TRBJ1-2, with D unresolved. CDR1 and CDR2 (germline): KGHSH, LQKENI. The CDR3 totals 16 residues.

V usage is TRBV29-1 and J usage is TRBJ1-3; D unclear. CDR1 SQVTM and CDR2 ANQGSEA come from the germline V gene. V was shortened by 7 bases and J by 0 bases, with 4 bases between the two germline ends. The CDR3 is 11 residues long. Written as DNA, the CDR3 is TGCAGCGAGTGCTCTGGAAACACCATATATTTT. This codes for CSECSGNTIYF.

Concerning this clonotype: This CDR3 fails to terminate in the conserved phenylalanine or tryptophan, so it likely reflects a read error. This chain connects TRBV6-5 to TRBJ2-5, with a weak D call TRBD2 (6 bases). This CDR3 is built from 12 residues. The germline CDR1 and CDR2 sequences are MNHEY and SVGAGI. CDR3 coding DNA: TGTGTCAGCAGCTCCCGGGGGGAGACCCAGTACTCC. Protein product: CVSSSRGETQYS.

The chain has TRBV6-6 and TRBJ2-2; possible D gene TRBD2, 7 bases. Germline CDR1 is MNHNY and CDR2 is SVGAGI (reference sequence). Trimming stripped 8 bases from V and 6 bases from J, with 19 bases between. This CDR3 is 15 amino acids long. DNA for the CDR3: TGTGCCAGCGGCCCTAGGGGGAGGGTCGCCGGGGAGCTGTTTTTT. Its protein is CASGPRGRVAGELFF.

The rearrangement joins TRBV6-1 to TRBJ1-2; D call uncertain. CDR3 length: 12 residues. Germline CDR1 MNHNS, CDR2 SASEGT. The CDR3 DNA follows: TGTGGTAGCACCCAGGACAACTATGGCTACACCTTC. Protein product: CGSTQDNYGYTF.

Note on this clonotype: A read error is possible here, since a much larger clone lies one base away. The rearrangement links TRBV5-4 to TRBJ2-1, with 11 bases fitting TRBD2. Germline CDR1 SGHNT, CDR2 YYREEE (reference sequence). The CDR3 sequence is 13 residues long. CDR3 nucleotides: TGTGCCATCGGGACTAGCGGAAGGAATGAGCAGCTCTTC. It yields the protein CAIGTSGRNEQLF.